This TCR beta chain was captured in a study of radiation and T cells in renal cell carcinoma. The CDR3 consists of 14 residues. The germline gives CDR1 SGHRS, CDR2 YFSETQ. V lost 3 bases and J lost 1, with 10 bases in between. Assay used: immunoSEQ multiplex PCR; TCRdb lists only in-frame clones, some missing. In the table there are roughly 150,000 clones, roughly 87% of which are singletons. The time point is: blood 2 weeks post-SBRT. Treatment of the sample: 15 Gy SBRT to primary tumor, nephrectomy 4 weeks later. After SBRT, blood was collected at 2 and 4 weeks, plus baseline. The sample consisted of blood, taken from a patient whose treatment included radiotherapy and nephrectomy. The TCR comes from a woman between 45 and 65 years old with renal cell carcinoma. The chain recombines TRBV5-1 with TRBJ1-1; tentatively, D is TRBD1 (5 bases). CDR3 sequence (DNA): TGCGCCAGCAGCTGGTGGGGGACGAACACTGAAGCTTTCTTT. Translated: CASSWWGTNTEAFF.